The 30 T cell receptor beta chains presented below share a single source sample, sequenced in a study of CD8 T cells in Susac syndrome. The authors reverse transcribed about 0.5 to 1 ug RNA with random hexamers. TCRdb independently ran MiXCR on the immunoSEQ multiplex PCR reads; one entry per CDR3 protein. This table has about 200,000 distinct CDR3 sequences, roughly nine tenths appearing once. Sequencing input: CD8+ T cells from PBMCs. Every receptor here comes from a human donor with multiple sclerosis.

Concerning this clonotype: An end of the junction differs from the germline gene, which may be a read error. The chain is built from TRBV7-3 and TRBJ1-2; 10 positions match TRBD1. The CDR3 totals 15 residues. Germline CDR1 reads SGHTA; CDR2 reads FQGTGA. CDR3 region: CASSVTGTGAYGYTF. The CDR3 region has the DNA TGTGCCAGCAGCGTAACCGGGACAGGGGCTTATGGCTACACCTTC.

In its sample, this clonotype was seen a few times. This chain links TRBV12-3 or TRBV12-4 with TRBJ2-7; D may be TRBD2 (6 bases). CDR3 length: 14 residues. V gave up 6 bases and J gave up 0 bases, with 12 bases separating them. This CDR3 is CASSPGLHSYEQYF. Written as DNA, the CDR3 is TGTGCCAGCAGCCCTGGACTACACTCCTACGAGCAGTACTTC.

The rearrangement uses TRBV7-9 and TRBJ1-2; D not resolved. Germline loops: CDR1 SEHNR, CDR2 FQNEAQ (reference sequence). There are 14 residues in the CDR3. Trimming cost V 0 bases and J 8 bases, with 13 bases left between them. The DNA of the CDR3 is TGTGCCAGCAGCTTAGCCTCGCCGTTGGAGGGCTACACCTTC. This translates into CASSLASPLEGYTF.

The chain combines TRBV5-6 with TRBJ1-1; perhaps TRBD1 as D (6 bases). Trimming shortened V by 2 bases and J by 7 bases, and 9 bases separated the two germline ends. CDR3 length: 12 amino acids. Germline V gene sequence: CDR1 SGHDT, CDR2 YYEEEE. This CDR3 is CASSFGGREAFF. The CDR3 DNA follows: TGTGCCAGCAGCTTCGGGGGCCGTGAAGCTTTCTTT.

The CDR3 DNA sequence: TGTGCCAGCAGCTTAGATGGGAGGGAGCAGTACTTC. As protein: CASSLDGREQYF. The rearrangement joins TRBV11-3 to TRBJ2-7; D might be TRBD2 (6 bases). This CDR3 contains 12 residues. Trimming shortened V by 0 bases and J by 7 bases, and 7 bases separated the two germline ends. Germline lookup yields CDR1 SGHNT and CDR2 YENEEA.

This rearrangement joins TRBV15 to TRBJ2-7; either TRBD1 or TRBD2 may supply D (6 bases each). This CDR3 has 14 amino acids. Germline assignment: CDR1 LNHNV and CDR2 YYDKDF (reference sequence). V dropped 0 bases and J dropped 5 bases, with 11 bases sitting between them. CDR3 loop: CATSRELGGDEQYF. For the CDR3, the DNA is TGTGCCACCAGCAGAGAACTGGGGGGCGACGAGCAGTACTTC.

Points on this clonotype: Its ends do not fully match the called genes, so a read error is possible. The genes are TRBV29-1 and TRBJ1-1, with 7 positions matching TRBD1. This CDR3 contains 11 residues. CDR1 is SQVTM and CDR2 is ANQGSEA in the germline V gene. The CDR3, as DNA: TGCAGCGTTTCGAGACAGGGCGAAGCCTTCTTT. It is translated as CSVSRQGEAFF.

V gene TRBV20-1 combines with J gene TRBJ1-1, with 7 bases fitting TRBD1. This CDR3 has 17 amino acids. J was trimmed by 1 base and V by 6 bases; bases with no gene match: 17. Germline V gene data show CDR1 as DFQATT and CDR2 as SNEGSKA (reference sequence). The CDR3 is CSATTGTELSQNTEAFF. The CDR3 nucleotides are TGCAGTGCCACCACCGGGACAGAACTCTCCCAGAACACTGAAGCTTTCTTT.

V is TRBV6-5 and J is TRBJ2-1; D perhaps matches TRBD1 (6 bases). Between the trimmed V and J ends, which lost 2 bases and 6 bases, there was a span of 8 bases. There are 13 residues in the CDR3. CDR1 is MNHEY, CDR2 SVGAGI, per germline. The CDR3 bases are TGTGCCAGCAGTTACAGGGGGACCAATGAGCAGTTCTTC. This encodes CASSYRGTNEQFF.

This clonotype was picked up many times. The chain carries TRBV5-6 and TRBJ2-7; D uncertain. The CDR3 runs to 13 residues. Trimming pared 0 bases from V and 1 base from J, leaving 5 bases between. CDR1 is SGHDT, CDR2 YYEEEE, per germline. The CDR3 region is CASSLGSSYEQYF. DNA for the CDR3: TGTGCCAGCAGCTTGGGGAGTTCCTACGAGCAGTACTTC.

This chain uses TRBV6-2 or TRBV6-3 with TRBJ2-1, with 8 bases lining up with TRBD1. Unmatched junction bases numbered 3, after V lost 5 bases and J lost 3 bases. The germline gives CDR1 MNHEY, CDR2 SVGEGT. The CDR3 is 14 amino acids. The CDR3, as DNA: TGTGCCAGCAGTCCCGGGACAGGCTACAATGAGCAGTTCTTC. This codes for CASSPGTGYNEQFF.

The chain uses TRBV19 and TRBJ2-7, with TRBD2 matching over 8 bases. Germline CDR1 is LNHDA and CDR2 is SQIVND (reference sequence). Germline trimming cut 3 bases from V and 5 bases from J; bases unmatched to any gene: 12. This CDR3 contains 16 residues. As DNA, the CDR3 is TGTGCCAGTAGTATCGCATTAGCGGGAAGAGCGGACGAGCAGTACTTC. As protein: CASSIALAGRADEQYF. Variable domain in full (rest from reference TRBV19 and TRBJ2-7): DGGITQSPKYLFRKEGQNVTLSCEQNLNHDAMYWYRQDPGQGLRLIYYSQIVNDFQKGDIAEGYSVSREKKESFPLTVTSAQKNPTAFYLCASSIALAGRADEQYFGPGTRLTVT.

V and J are TRBV15 and TRBJ2-5; 9 bases align to TRBD2. CDR3 length equals 18 residues. Germline loops: CDR1 LNHNV, CDR2 YYDKDF (reference sequence). J lost 5 bases, V lost 2 bases, and 15 bases had no gene match. CDR3 in amino acids: CATSRIIRSPSGRETQYF. The CDR3, as DNA: TGTGCCACCAGCAGAATAATCCGAAGCCCCAGCGGGAGGGAGACCCAGTACTTC. Based on the CDR3 plus reference TRBV15 and TRBJ2-5, the full variable domain is DAMVIQNPRYQVTQFGKPVTLSCSQTLNHNVMYWYQQKSSQAPKLLFHYYDKDFNNEADTPDNFQSRRPNTSFCFLDIRSPGLGDTAMYLCATSRIIRSPSGRETQYFGPGTRLLVL.

The J gene is TRBJ2-3, the V gene TRBV13; either TRBD1 or TRBD2 may supply D (5 bases each). V dropped 5 bases and J dropped 5 bases, with 14 bases sitting between them. Germline V CDR1 and CDR2: PRHDT, FYEKMQ (reference sequence). CDR3 size: 14 residues. CDR3 in DNA: TGTGCCAGCAGCGCAAGAAGGGGACGAGATACGCAGTATTTT. Translation: CASSARRGRDTQYF.

The chain carries TRBV19 and TRBJ2-1; D not certain. Germline-derived CDR1 and CDR2 are LNHDA and SQIVND (reference sequence). The V and J ends lost 8 bases and 1 base respectively, with 15 bases between them. This CDR3 is built from 15 residues. The CDR3 coding sequence is TGTGCCAGTGGAAAGCCCCCGCCTTCCTACAATGAGCAGTTCTTC. It is translated as CASGKPPPSYNEQFF. Drawing the rest from reference TRBV19 and TRBJ2-1, the complete variable domain is DGGITQSPKYLFRKEGQNVTLSCEQNLNHDAMYWYRQDPGQGLRLIYYSQIVNDFQKGDIAEGYSVSREKKESFPLTVTSAQKNPTAFYLCASGKPPPSYNEQFFGPGTRLTVL.

The chain links TRBV28 to TRBJ2-5; D remains unclear. Germline V lookup: CDR1 MDHEN, CDR2 SYDVKM. V dropped 6 bases and J dropped 2 bases, with 4 bases sitting between them. This CDR3 has 11 residues. This CDR3 is CASRGQETQYF. The CDR3, as DNA: TGTGCCAGCAGGGGGCAAGAGACCCAGTACTTC. Variable domain in full (rest from reference TRBV28 and TRBJ2-5): DVKVTQSSRYLVKRTGEKVFLECVQDMDHENMFWYRQDPGLGLRLIYFSYDVKMKEKGDIPEGYSVSREKKERFSLILESASTNQTSMYLCASRGQETQYFGPGTRLLVL.

The chain has TRBV5-6 and TRBJ1-1, with 8 bases identical to TRBD1. V shed 3 bases and J 0 bases; nucleotides not matched to a gene: 13. Looked up from germline, CDR1 is SGHDT and CDR2 is YYEEEE. This CDR3 has 18 amino acids. The CDR3 DNA reads as TGTGCCAGCAGCTCCCTGGGGGGACAGGACATCTTGAACACTGAAGCTTTCTTT. Protein product: CASSSLGGQDILNTEAFF.

V and J are TRBV5-6 and TRBJ2-5; D is possibly TRBD2 (6 bases). V lost 6 bases, J lost 2 bases, and 20 bases lay in between. This CDR3 has 16 amino acids. The germline V gene encodes CDR1 SGHDT and CDR2 YYEEEE. This chain's CDR3 is CASTDIGTLPQETQYF. CDR3 DNA: TGTGCCAGCACCGATATAGGGACTCTGCCTCAAGAGACCCAGTACTTC.

The V call is TRBV5-1, the J call TRBJ2-1; no clear D gene. The CDR3 consists of 16 residues. V dropped 0 bases and J dropped 0 bases, with 10 bases sitting between them. Germline CDR1 and CDR2: SGHRS and YFSETQ. CDR3 nucleotide sequence: TGCGCCAGCAGCTTGGTGGGATCTAGCTCCTACAATGAGCAGTTCTTC. Translated: CASSLVGSSSYNEQFF. The full variable domain, its missing parts supplied by reference TRBV5-1 and TRBJ2-1, is KAGVTQTPRYLIKTRGQQVTLSCSPISGHRSVSWYQQTPGQGLQFLFEYFSETQRNKGNFPGRFSGRQFSNSRSEMNVSTLELGDSALYLCASSLVGSSSYNEQFFGPGTRLTVL.

V gene TRBV12-3 or TRBV12-4 combines with J gene TRBJ2-7; 8 nucleotides line up with TRBD1. V shed 6 bases, J shed 5 bases, and the junction held 3 bases outside the gene matches. The CDR3 totals 12 residues. CDR3 in DNA: TGTGCCAGCAGGCAGGGACAGGACGAGCAGTACTTC. Its translation: CASRQGQDEQYF.

In this sample, this clonotype turned up once. The CDR3 DNA is TGTGCCAGTAGTGGGGGCCTAACTTTCAATGAGCAGTTCTTC. As protein: CASSGGLTFNEQFF. The V gene is TRBV19, the J gene TRBJ2-1, with D possibly being TRBD1 (6 bases). CDR3 length: 14 residues. Looked up from germline, CDR1 is LNHDA and CDR2 is SQIVND (reference sequence). With 5 bases removed from V and 6 bases from J, the gap between germline ends came to 14 bases.

The chain combines TRBV2 with TRBJ2-7; D is unclear. The CDR3 is 14 residues long. Germline V gene data show CDR1 as SNHLY and CDR2 as FYNNEI. Deletions cut 1 base from V and 2 bases from J, with 9 bases between. This chain's CDR3 is CASSEDGRPYEQYF. CDR3 in DNA: TGTGCCAGCAGTGAAGACGGCAGACCCTACGAGCAGTACTTC.

The J gene is TRBJ2-5, the V gene TRBV7-9, with 9 bases matching TRBD1. The CDR3 extends over 16 amino acids. Germline V CDR1 and CDR2: SEHNR, FQNEAQ (reference sequence). The J segment lost 3 bases and the V segment lost 3 bases, leaving 8 bases of the junction unmatched. The CDR3 region is CASSFAGTGRKETQYF. The CDR3 nucleotides read TGTGCCAGCAGCTTTGCGGGGACAGGGCGGAAAGAGACCCAGTACTTC.

This clonotype has just one count. The CDR3 DNA follows: TGTGCCAGCACCAGTAGTCGGGAGCAGTACTTC. Protein: CASTSSREQYF. J is TRBJ2-7 and V is TRBV7-9; D remains unclear. The CDR3 is 11 amino acids. Between the trimmed V and J ends, which lost 7 bases and 7 bases, there was a span of 11 bases. Per germline, CDR1 SEHNR and CDR2 FQNEAQ (reference sequence).

J is TRBJ2-7 and V is TRBV13; D is undetermined. Between the trimmed V and J ends, which lost 6 bases and 5 bases, there was a span of 17 bases. This CDR3 has 14 residues. CDR1 is PRHDT, CDR2 FYEKMQ, per germline (reference sequence). CDR3 bases: TGTGCCAGCAGTAGCCCACCTCGGTTGAACGAGCAGTACTTC. Its translation: CASSSPPRLNEQYF.

The chain couples TRBV7-3 to TRBJ2-2; D is tentatively TRBD1 or TRBD2 (5 bases each). CDR1 and CDR2 from the germline V gene are SGHTA and FQGTGA. This CDR3 contains 19 residues. The V end lost 1 base, the J end lost 2 bases, and 20 bases lay between the germline ends. The CDR3 reads CASSLSPLGTLPNTGELFF. CDR3 bases: TGTGCCAGCAGCTTAAGTCCCCTAGGGACCCTCCCAAACACCGGGGAGCTGTTTTTT.

This sequence joins TRBV4-2 and TRBJ2-1; D uncertain. Germline-derived CDR1 and CDR2 are LGHNA and YNFKEQ. The CDR3 totals 13 residues. V was shortened by 6 bases and J by 2 bases, with 8 bases between the two germline ends. Here the CDR3 DNA reads TGTGCCAGCAGGTCGGAAACCTACAATGAGCAGTTCTTC. It specifies CASRSETYNEQFF.

In this sample, this clonotype turned up once. The chain has TRBV19 and TRBJ1-1; 8 nucleotides match TRBD1. This CDR3 comprises 15 residues. CDR1 and CDR2 (germline): LNHDA, SQIVND (reference sequence). V trimming: 7 bases; J trimming: 1 base; junction bases outside the gene matches: 8. The CDR3 here is CASKRQGMGNTEAFF. The CDR3 DNA follows: TGTGCCAGTAAGCGACAGGGGATGGGGAACACTGAAGCTTTCTTT.

The CDR3 region has the DNA TGTGCCAGCAGCTTGGGACAGGGGGATGGCTACACCTTC. Its protein is CASSLGQGDGYTF. The chain couples TRBV5-4 to TRBJ1-2, with 9 bases fitting TRBD1. Trimming took 0 bases from V and 6 from J; bases not matched to a gene: 0. CDR3 size: 13 residues. Germline loops: CDR1 SGHNT, CDR2 YYREEE (reference sequence).

V and J are TRBV5-4 and TRBJ2-1; no clear D. Germline V gene data show CDR1 as SGHNT and CDR2 as YYREEE (reference sequence). Trimming left V 5 bases short and J 1 base short, with 16 bases between. The CDR3 is made up of 16 amino acids. The CDR3 DNA reads TGTGCCAGCAGGCAGGCTGGTTCTCGGTCCTACAATGAGCAGTTCTTC. It codes for CASRQAGSRSYNEQFF.